These 20 T cell receptor beta chains were all obtained from the same sample, sequenced in a study of cytotoxic CD8 clonotypes in ibrutinib-treated CLL. Repertoires were generated with immunoSEQ multiplex PCR, while TCRdb's copy carries only in-frame clones and drops some. The table lists approximately 200,000 clones, about 72% of them singletons. Sequenced here: PBMCs, sampled after 24 months of ibrutinib treatment. The receptors here all came from a human donor with chronic lymphocytic leukemia.

This clone was found a few times. The chain couples TRBV7-6 to TRBJ1-1; D gene uncertain. The germline V and J ends were trimmed by 4 bases and 7 bases, with 13 bases remaining between them. Germline-derived CDR1 and CDR2 are SGHVS and FNYEAQ. The CDR3 extends over 13 amino acids. CDR3 in amino acids: CASSSREVGEAFF. The CDR3, as DNA: TGTGCCAGCAGCTCCCGGGAGGTGGGTGAAGCTTTCTTT.

The chain is built from TRBV6-1 and TRBJ2-7; D may be TRBD1 (5 bases). Between the trimmed V and J ends, which lost 2 bases and 3 bases, there was a span of 14 bases. Germline-derived CDR1 and CDR2 are MNHNS and SASEGT. The CDR3 covers 15 residues. The CDR3 nucleotides are TGTGCCAGCAGTGAAATATGGGGCTTCTACTACGAGCAGTACTTC. This gives the protein CASSEIWGFYYEQYF.

This chain joins TRBV7-9 and TRBJ2-7; unclear D gene. Trimming left V 1 base short and J 5 bases short, with 9 bases between. The germline CDR1 and CDR2 sequences are SEHNR and FQNEAQ (reference sequence). This CDR3 comprises 13 residues. The CDR3 sequence is CASSLVGYNEQYF. The CDR3 coding sequence is TGTGCCAGCAGCTTAGTGGGGTACAACGAGCAGTACTTC.

This chain links TRBV6-1 with TRBJ2-7; D may be TRBD1 (6 bases). The germline CDR1 and CDR2 sequences are MNHNS and SASEGT. V lost 7 bases and J lost 0, with 13 bases in between. This CDR3 is 14 amino acids long. Here the CDR3 DNA reads TGTGCCAGCAAGTTGAGGGACAACTCCTACGAGCAGTACTTC. It is translated as CASKLRDNSYEQYF.

Only one count was recorded for this clone. The V call is TRBV30, the J call TRBJ2-1; D is undetermined. The CDR3 loop spans 17 amino acids. The germline CDR1 and CDR2 sequences are GTSNPN and SVGIG (reference sequence). Trimming shortened V by 0 bases and J by 0 bases, and 15 bases separated the two germline ends. CDR3 residues: CAWSVRNYPSSYNEQFF. The CDR3 DNA reads TGTGCCTGGAGTGTACGAAATTATCCGAGCTCCTACAATGAGCAGTTCTTC.

The chain couples TRBV4-1 to TRBJ2-1; D not resolved. The CDR3 extends over 11 amino acids. V shed 1 base and J shed 8 bases, with 3 bases lying between them. Germline V gives CDR1 MGHRA, CDR2 YSYEKL. The CDR3 region is CASSQVDEQFF. CDR3 DNA sequence: TGCGCCAGCAGCCAAGTCGATGAGCAGTTCTTC.

The chain carries TRBV7-9 and TRBJ2-1; D is possibly TRBD2 (6 bases). This CDR3 has 17 amino acids. In germline, CDR1 is SEHNR, CDR2 FQNEAQ (reference sequence). V shed 5 bases and J shed 0 bases, with 17 bases lying between them. CDR3 in DNA: TGTGCCAGCAGCGGGCCGGGACTCCTGAACTCCTACAATGAGCAGTTCTTC. It encodes CASSGPGLLNSYNEQFF.

This chain joins TRBV4-1 and TRBJ1-1; no reliable D call. The CDR3 has 11 amino acids. CDR1 and CDR2 (germline): MGHRA, YSYEKL. V lost 2 bases, J lost 8 bases, and 6 bases lay in between. This CDR3 is CASSQTQEAFF. The CDR3 nucleotides are TGCGCCAGCAGCCAAACTCAAGAAGCTTTCTTT.

V gene TRBV18 combines with J gene TRBJ1-5; D uncertain. Germline V gene lookup returns CDR1 KGHSH and CDR2 LQKENI. The CDR3 has 16 amino acids. V was trimmed by 3 bases and J by 0 bases, leaving 12 bases between them. The CDR3 sequence: CASSPKAPLSNQPQHF. The CDR3 DNA follows: TGTGCCAGCTCACCTAAGGCACCCCTTAGCAATCAGCCCCAGCATTTT.

The V gene is TRBV5-1, the J gene TRBJ2-2, with 10 bases aligning to TRBD1. Germline CDR1 SGHRS, CDR2 YFSETQ. With 3 bases clipped from V and 3 bases from J, the junction kept 2 bases outside the gene matches. The CDR3 contains 15 residues. The CDR3 DNA reads as TGCGCCAGCAGCTCGGACAGGGGGTACACCGGGGAGCTGTTTTTT. This encodes CASSSDRGYTGELFF.

The J gene is TRBJ2-5, the V gene TRBV14; 8 positions match TRBD1. With 4 bases clipped from V and 4 bases from J, the junction kept 8 bases outside the gene matches. CDR3 size: 15 residues. Germline CDR1 and CDR2: SGHDN and FVKESK. The DNA of the CDR3 is TGTGCCAGCAGCCCTTCCAGGGGGCTAGGAGAGACCCAGTACTTC. Encoded protein: CASSPSRGLGETQYF.

This chain joins TRBV5-1 and TRBJ2-7, with 9 positions matching TRBD2. Germline trimming cut 2 bases from V and 3 bases from J; bases unmatched to any gene: 9. The CDR3 covers 16 residues. Germline V lookup: CDR1 SGHRS, CDR2 YFSETQ. The CDR3 DNA sequence: TGCGCCAGCAGCTTTTCGTCTAGCGGGACCTACTACGAGCAGTACTTC. Its protein is CASSFSSSGTYYEQYF.

This chain connects TRBV28 to TRBJ2-7; 8 nucleotides match TRBD2. Looked up from germline, CDR1 is MDHEN and CDR2 is SYDVKM. V trimming: 6 bases; J trimming: 4 bases; junction bases outside the gene matches: 23. The CDR3 is made up of 19 amino acids. The CDR3 DNA sequence: TGTGCCAGCAGCCCAGTCACGGGAGCGGGAGCGGGAGTGACATACGAGCAGTACTTC. It codes for CASSPVTGAGAGVTYEQYF.

V gene TRBV18 combines with J gene TRBJ2-7, with D uncertain. The V gene's germline CDR1 is KGHSH and CDR2 LQKENI. The CDR3 covers 12 residues. The ends were cut back, 3 bases at V and 3 bases at J, with 6 bases in the middle. The DNA of the CDR3 is TGTGCCAGCTCACCGGGCCTCTACGAGCAGTACTTC. This encodes CASSPGLYEQYF.

The chain recombines TRBV7-9 with TRBJ2-1, with D perhaps being TRBD1 or TRBD2 (5 bases each). V gave up 3 bases and J gave up 9 bases, with 9 bases separating them. The CDR3 covers 12 residues. Germline CDR1 SEHNR, CDR2 FQNEAQ (reference sequence). CDR3 sequence reads: CASSFSGTEQFF. CDR3 DNA: TGTGCCAGCAGCTTTAGTGGGACTGAGCAGTTCTTC.

The chain recombines TRBV21-1 with TRBJ2-3; TRBD2, as called in the table, went unchecked against the DNA. TRBV21-1 corresponds to a pseudogene. The CDR3 runs to 17 residues. CDR3 DNA sequence: TGTGCCAGCAGCAAATTTTTACGGGAGGGCCTTGGGGATACGCAGTATTTT. This sequence encodes CASSKFLREGLGDTQYF.

The V and J genes are TRBV29-1 and TRBJ2-1, with 8 bases aligning to TRBD2. The V gene end was trimmed by 2 bases and the J gene end by 10 bases; junction bases not matched to a gene: 13. Germline CDR1 and CDR2: SQVTM and ANQGSEA. The length of the CDR3 is 15 residues. CDR3 region: CSVELDGVRLAEQFF. CDR3 nucleotides: TGCAGCGTTGAATTGGACGGAGTGAGACTAGCGGAGCAGTTCTTC.

This clone was picked up one time. The genes are TRBV9 and TRBJ2-7, with D hard to call. The CDR3 runs to 14 residues. The V and J ends lost 4 bases and 7 bases respectively, with 18 bases between them. Per germline, CDR1 SGDLS and CDR2 YYNGEE. CDR3 amino acids: CASSLHGGLGEQYF. CDR3 nucleotide sequence: TGTGCCAGCAGCCTCCACGGTGGGCTGGGGGAGCAGTACTTC.

V usage is TRBV10-3 and J usage is TRBJ2-7; TRBD1 matches 7 bases. The germline V gene encodes CDR1 ENHRY and CDR2 SYGVKD. V lost 10 bases, J lost 0 bases, and 9 bases stayed unmatched. The CDR3 spans 14 residues. DNA for the CDR3: TGTGCCACCCGCACAGGGGCCAACTCCTACGAGCAGTACTTC. It is translated as CATRTGANSYEQYF.

A note on this clone: Germline and junction disagree at one end, which may indicate a read error. V is TRBV20-1 and J is TRBJ2-1; TRBD2 aligns across 8 bases. The CDR3 is made up of 11 amino acids. Germline CDR1 and CDR2: DFQATT and SNEGSKA (reference sequence). This chain's CDR3 is CSAPLGGATVF. The DNA of the CDR3 is TGCAGTGCTCCCCTCGGGGGGGCCACGGTCTTC.